This TCR beta chain was recovered during a study of T cells in Graves' hyperthyroidism and ophthalmopathy. This clonotype was counted between two and nine times. No antigen is known for it. General study points: A median roughly 6.6 months before onset, the model predicted ophthalmopathy.

V lost 4 bases and J lost 1, with 11 bases in between. CDR3 length equals 14 residues. Per the germline V gene, CDR1 is SGHRS and CDR2 is YFSETQ. RNA transcripts provided the source from which TCR beta CDR3 regions were amplified. First-round RT-PCR targeting the TCR CDR3 was performed with the HTBI primer set. TCRdb ran MiXCR on the multiplex PCR reads and lists one entry per CDR3 protein. The table records about 530,000 distinct CDR3 sequences, approximately 17% of them present only once. The J gene is TRBJ2-5, the V gene TRBV5-1; D not certain. Sequenced sample: blood. This clonotype originated in a woman aged 18-29 years with Graves' ophthalmopathy. The CDR3 sequence is CASSPGSTQETQYF. In DNA form, the CDR3 reads TGCGCCAGCAGCCCAGGAAGTACCCAAGAGACCCAGTACTTC. The complete variable domain, with remaining parts taken from reference TRBV5-1 and TRBJ2-5, reads KAGVTQTPRYLIKTRGQQVTLSCSPISGHRSVSWYQQTPGQGLQFLFEYFSETQRNKGNFPGRFSGRQFSNSRSEMNVSTLELGDSALYLCASSPGSTQETQYFGPGTRLLVL.